This T cell receptor (beta chain) was obtained from a study of shared clonotypes between healthy human individuals. Study-wide results and caveats: It was only blood that was sampled, and tissue repertoires likely differ.

The assay was immunoSEQ multiplex PCR, and TCRdb's table has in-frame clones only and misses some. The sample lists about 680,000 clones, around three quarters occurring once. With 6 bases clipped from V and 5 bases from J, the junction kept 4 bases outside the gene matches. Germline V gene data show CDR1 as LNHDA and CDR2 as SQIVND (reference sequence). This CDR3 region has 13 residues. This clone was counted between two and nine times. What it recognizes is unknown. Sequenced input: memory CD4+ T cells sorted from blood. Specified subset: CD45RA-negative fraction. This rearrangement joins TRBV19 to TRBJ1-5, with 7 bases identical to TRBD1. The TCR sequence derives from a woman aged 25 to 39 in good health. The CDR3 loop reads CASSEQGDQPQHF. CDR3 DNA: TGTGCCAGTAGCGAGCAGGGGGATCAGCCCCAGCATTTT.